This record concerns one T cell receptor (beta chain) sequence. Time point given: pre-treatment sample, taken before nivolumab and TIL therapy. The tumor samples were excised metastases, mostly pleural nodules or supraclavicular lymph nodes. Progressing patients received lymphodepletion, expanded TIL infusion and IL-2. Trimming removed 3 bases at V and 1 base at J, with 9 bases between. There are 14 residues in the CDR3. Germline loops: CDR1 WSHSY, CDR2 SAAADI. This was the immunoSEQ v3 assay. Generated by immunoSEQ multiplex PCR, the TCRdb table keeps only in-frame clones and is missing some. Of fewer than 15,000 clones detected, around 66% appear once; the ten largest clones hold around 9.5%. The entry originates in a study of TIL therapy for anti-PD-1-resistant metastatic lung cancer.

This chain joins TRBV10-2 and TRBJ1-2, with a tentative D call TRBD1 (5 bases). The clonotype originates from a woman between 30 and 80 years old with non-small cell lung cancer. Sequencing was performed on tumor tissue, taken at baseline. CDR3 in amino acids: CASSDSGSNYGYTF. The CDR3 nucleotides are TGCGCCAGCAGTGACTCAGGGAGTAACTATGGCTACACCTTC.